This T cell receptor (beta chain) originates from a study of regulatory T cells in long-lasting Graves disease. Construction of TCR beta libraries relied on iRepertoire HTBI primers and on Arm-PCR targeting CDR3 regions. Methods used by the authors: Segment identification across samples yielded 62 TRBV and about 14 TRBJ segments. TCRdb ran MiXCR on the multiplex PCR reads and lists one entry per CDR3 protein. TCRdb, not the authors, supplied the V and J calls. The data show approximately 400,000 distinct CDR3 sequences, 23% seen once. Time point reported: persistent/refractory GD, antithyroid drugs over 5 years with positive TRAb. Researchers made the TCR library from RNA that was extracted from PBMCs. In its sample, this clonotype was seen a few times. Its specificity is unknown. Findings of the study overall: Sharing of public clonotypes was greater in persistent patients (about 2,700) than in new patients (roughly 880).

The length of the CDR3 is 16 residues. The germline V and J ends were trimmed by 0 bases and 4 bases, with 13 bases remaining between them. The germline V gene has CDR1 MNHEY and CDR2 SMNVEV (reference sequence). The source was peripheral blood mononuclear cells (PBMCs), collected when the disease was refractory, from a patient treated with antithyroid drugs. The sequence was collected from a woman between 40 and 55 years old with Graves disease. This chain uses TRBV27 with TRBJ2-1; D is perhaps TRBD2 (5 bases). The CDR3: CASSLSWLAVYNEQFF. The CDR3 nucleotides read TGTGCCAGCAGTTTATCCTGGCTAGCAGTGTACAATGAGCAGTTCTTC.